The sequence of this TCR beta chain was determined in a study of cytomegalovirus exposure and HLA in healthy donors (dated by TCRdb to the late 2010s). With regard to the full study: According to an earlier analysis of 550 to 750 of the donors, about 179 million T cells yielded 90 million to 140 million unique TCR beta sequences and around 300 Gb of sequence data. About 280 gigabases of sequencing data and tens of millions of unique TCR sequences made up an early release that covered approximately 620 HLA-typed donors. Of the approximately 400 genotyped donors, approximately 83% fell in the genetic ancestry cluster associated with self-reported Caucasian donors. The study aimed to test whether cataloging public T cell receptors could reveal signatures of past pathogen exposure. The T cell repertoires of several hundred subjects were profiled by immunosequencing and related to cytomegalovirus serostatus. Along with the roughly 700-subject first cohort, a separate validation cohort of some 130 different subjects was used. To predict cytomegalovirus infection status, the study brought together high-throughput TCR immunosequencing, statistical association of individual TCRs with disease status, and machine learning. To study patterns of TCR occurrence, a later analysis re-analyzed previously published TCR beta repertoires from several hundred donors and added high-resolution HLA genotyping. Rather than drawing on any new phenotypic data, the later analysis identified candidate immune exposures from TCR beta sequences and the way those sequences occurred across donors. An earlier analysis of around 640 of the donors used high-throughput TCR beta sequencing to judge whether each TCR beta V gene segment behaved as functional or pseudogenic. Donor age, sex, ethnicity and CMV serostatus were collected together with the repertoire data. In a later genetic analysis, genome-wide SNP genotypes for about 55% of the roughly 700 donors were used, and that subset was treated as a discovery cohort. All discovery cohort repertoires had been generated using a single sequencing platform. HLA typing included class I and class II loci at four-digit resolution. The number of typed donors differed by locus: 629-630 for A, B, C, DRB1 and DQB1; 522 for DQA1; about 600 for DPA1; and 450 to 480 for DPB1. Roughly five DR-DQ haplotypes were handled as single units for association and clustering because linkage in the cohort was strong. Across 398 genotyped donors of the cohort, an average of 235,054 unique TCR beta nucleotide sequences per donor were sequenced, and around 20% of those sequences were non-productive. Study-wide conclusions, independent of this receptor: In this cohort, only TCR beta chains were sequenced, and detectable features were limited by the absence of alpha or paired-chain data. According to a later analysis, most CMV-associated TCR beta chains appeared to be HLA-restricted, and the HLA associations seemed to be driven largely by CMV exposure. In a later analysis, 15,000 to 20,000 TCR beta sequences were associated with specific HLA alleles at a false discovery rate of 0.05. Because some donors lacked HLA typing at each locus, the association tests relied only on the typed subset. A group of highly shared sequence variants was considered likely to be a technical artifact of the sequencing pipeline. A further reported finding was that TCR beta sequences accurately predicted the HLA-A and HLA-B alleles for most subjects in the first cohort. Immune exposure information for the cohort was limited to CMV serostatus. Broadly in line with IMGT annotations, most TCR beta V segments showed up in productive rearrangements about 87% or about 30% of the time in an earlier analysis of under 700 of the donors. It was suggested by the authors that the approach could potentially be generalized to other disease states and immunological phenotypes. In the study, 164 TCR beta chains were listed as associated with cytomegalovirus. In a later genetic analysis, fewer N-insertions in productive TCRs were reported among donors in an Asian-associated ancestry cluster than the roughly 710-donor mean. The classifier was reported to diagnose cytomegalovirus status with high specificity and sensitivity in both the original cohort and the validation cohort. A few of the identified cytomegalovirus-associated TCR beta chains were confirmed in vitro to be specific for cytomegalovirus antigens. Compared with equally common non-associated chains, HLA-associated TCR beta chains in a later analysis were more clonally expanded and had lower generation probabilities. In a later genetic analysis, a missense DCLRE1C variant was associated with V-gene and J-gene trimming of TCR beta chains, and the association was replicated in an independent cohort. According to a later analysis, TCR association rates differed among HLA loci, with DRB1 alleles showing the most associated TCRs and HLA-C alleles showing the fewest. Linkage disequilibrium might explain the correlated functional status among segregating V segments, but an unknown experimental factor could not be ruled out. Presence/absence analyses assumed roughly uniform sequencing depth across donors, an assumption that may not hold. Strong co-occurrence of HLA alleles, especially DR and DQ, made assigning TCR associations to individual alleles difficult. While some public TCRs were present in many individuals, most TCR sequences turned up only very rarely across donors. In a later analysis, several top co-occurrence clusters were reported to appear linked to parvovirus B19, influenza, CMV and Epstein-Barr virus. The earlier analysis of fewer than 750 of the donors excluded some 15 rarely observed V segments, including chromosome 9 orphons, because counts were too low. The 87-base-pair reads could not distinguish some IMGT-functional V segments, including TRBV6-2 and TRBV6-3, so those segments were excluded.

From the germline V gene, CDR1 is SGDLS and CDR2 is YYNGEE. Ends trimmed: V by 0 bases, J by 5 bases; bases unmatched to a gene: 10. Counted from cysteine to phenylalanine, this CDR3 has 16 amino acids. Only the CDR3 DNA is retained, 48 bases long and in frame from the first base. Libraries were prepared through the immunoSEQ multiplex PCR assay. For the multiplex PCR, a mixture combining 60 forward primers for TCR Vbeta segments and 13 reverse primers for TCR Jbeta segments was used. The CDR3 region of rearranged TCR beta genes was amplified from genomic DNA with a multiplex PCR assay. The amplified TCR beta libraries were sequenced on the Illumina HiSeq System as 87-base-pair reads. Regarding the original processing steps: Across the 500 to 750 repertoires, a later analysis counted roughly 77 million unique TCR beta chains, roughly 11 million of which were shared by at least two donors. A nearest-neighbor algorithm error-corrected the raw reads and collapsed the reads into unique sequences, merging closely related sequences to remove PCR and sequencing errors. V, D and J gene segments were assigned by aligning CDR3 sequences to IMGT reference sequences. For a sequence to be retained, a match of at least six nucleotides was required to both a V gene segment and a J gene segment. A rearrangement counted as productive if the CDR3 had no stop codons and remained in frame with V and J, and every other rearrangement counted as non-productive. CDR3 was defined by IMGT convention, running from the second conserved V-encoded cysteine to the conserved J-encoded phenylalanine. In an earlier analysis of approximately 590 of the donors, sequences lacking an unambiguous match to a single V gene segment were excluded. In an earlier analysis of almost 600 of the donors, a V segment was called functional when productive rearrangements were above 56.7%, and segregating when the standard deviation between donors exceeded 5%. A statistical classification framework was built to diagnose cytomegalovirus status from the catalog of TCR beta chain sequences. In a later analysis, TCR nucleotide sequences were compared against IMGT/GENE-DB human TR gene sequences so that V and J genes could be assigned. Using the TCRdist pipeline, a later analysis assigned CDR3 sequences along with most-parsimonious VDJ recombination scenarios. In a later analysis, every TCR beta chain was defined by the combination of its CDR3 amino acid sequence and its V-gene family, and reads without a unique V-gene family were dropped. In a later analysis, 500 to 650 highly shared, low-generation-probability nucleotide sequences were removed to address suspected cross-contamination and a sequencing artifact. In a later analysis, a clonal expansion index was calculated for each public chain from normalized within-repertoire ranks of inferred template counts. In a later analysis, generation probabilities were computed using a VDJ recombination model fitted to out-of-frame rearrangements, and the results were checked against IGoR. A later analysis scored TCR-TCR, TCR-HLA and TCR-CMV co-occurrence with hypergeometric tests, applying a repertoire-size bias correction to TCR pairs. To estimate false discovery rates, a later analysis permuted the HLA or CMV assignments 20 times. A later analysis grouped co-occurring TCRs with DBSCAN, adding TCRdist sequence similarity when clustering within HLA-allele-positive subsets. Repertoires with fewer than 30,000 or more than 120,000 public chains were left out of co-occurrence clustering, as were four to six repertoires with anomalous nucleotide sharing. TCRdb mirrors the immuneACCESS table, restricted to in-frame sequences. Some clones are absent from its copies; in checked studies, under half trace to an unresolved V gene, and the reason for the others is unknown. V and J calls and clone size are given by that table; D and trimming were obtained from the DNA. The sample has about 120,000 clones on record, 60% to 85% of them singletons. Together, the top ten hold approximately 2.5% of the sample.

The cohort comprised some 680 healthy bone marrow donors. At the time of sampling, every cohort member was nominally healthy, though immune exposures that went unrecorded were likely present. The donor tested CMV seronegative, placing the donor among the approximately 400 seronegative members of the cohort. A peripheral blood sample was provided by each donor, and peripheral blood mononuclear cells were used for TCR beta sequencing. The Qiagen DNeasy Blood Extraction Kit was used to extract genomic DNA from the blood cell samples. Comment on this clone: Its antigen is currently not known. Per-nucleotide qualities are absent, and no much larger clonotype sits a single base away.

The chain is assembled from TRBV9 and TRBJ2-5, and 7 junction bases match TRBD2. Specimen: PBMCs. The TCR was taken from a female donor in good health and CMV-seronegative. Read as DNA, the sequence is TGTGCCAGCAGCGTAGCGTCTGGGCTCGGGGGGGAGACCCAGTACTTC. This sequence encodes CASSVASGLGGETQYF.